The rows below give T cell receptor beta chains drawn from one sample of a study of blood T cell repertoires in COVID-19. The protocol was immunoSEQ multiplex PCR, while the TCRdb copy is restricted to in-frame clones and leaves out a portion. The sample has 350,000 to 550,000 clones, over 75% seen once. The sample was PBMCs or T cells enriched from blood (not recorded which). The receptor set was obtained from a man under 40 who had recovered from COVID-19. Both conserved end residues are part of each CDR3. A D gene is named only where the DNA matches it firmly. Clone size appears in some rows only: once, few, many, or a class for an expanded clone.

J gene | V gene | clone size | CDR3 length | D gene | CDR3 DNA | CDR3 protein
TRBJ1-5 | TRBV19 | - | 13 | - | TGTGCCAGTAATGGGCAGCTCAATCAGCCCCAGCATTTT | CASNGQLNQPQHF
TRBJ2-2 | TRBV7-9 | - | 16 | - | TGTGCCAGCAGCTCGACAACAGGATCTAACACCGGGGAGCTGTTTTTT | CASSSTTGSNTGELFF
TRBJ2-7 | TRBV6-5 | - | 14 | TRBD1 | TGTGCCAGCAGTTACGGACAGGACTCATTGGAGCAGTACTTC | CASSYGQDSLEQYF
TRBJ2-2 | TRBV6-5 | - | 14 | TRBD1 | TGTGCCAGCAGTTGGGGACAGCCCACCGGGGAGCTGTTTTTT | CASSWGQPTGELFF
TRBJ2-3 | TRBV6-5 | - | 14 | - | TGTGCCAGCAGTTCGGGGGGCTGGACAGATACGCAGTATTTT | CASSSGGWTDTQYF
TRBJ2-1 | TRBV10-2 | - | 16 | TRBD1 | TGCGCCAGCAGTGATTGGACAGGGGCTGTTTACAATGAGCAGTTCTTC | CASSDWTGAVYNEQFF
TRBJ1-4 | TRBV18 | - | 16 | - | TGTGCCAGCTCACCGGGGGGGCCTGCAACTAATGAAAAACTGTTTTTT | CASSPGGPATNEKLFF
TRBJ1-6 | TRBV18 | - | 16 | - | TGTGCCAGCTCACCTACCCAGGAGGCCGGATTAGGGACCCTCCACTTT | CASSPTQEAGLGTLHF
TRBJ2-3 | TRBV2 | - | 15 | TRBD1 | TGTGCCAGCAGTGATGGAGACAGGGGTCAGGAGGCGCAGTATTTT | CASSDGDRGQEAQYF
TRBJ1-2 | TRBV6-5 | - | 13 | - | TGTGCCAGCAGTTACTCGAGGAACTATGGCTACACCTTC | CASSYSRNYGYTF
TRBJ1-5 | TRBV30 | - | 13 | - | TGTGCCTGGAGTGACGGACTACATCAGCCCCAGCATTTT | CAWSDGLHQPQHF
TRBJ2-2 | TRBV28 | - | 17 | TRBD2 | TGTGCCAGCAGTTTATATAGCGGGAAGATCTCCGCCGGGGAGCTGTTTTTT | CASSLYSGKISAGELFF
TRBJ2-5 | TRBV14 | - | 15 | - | TGTGCCAGCAGCCTCCTCGCCGGGGTGGGGGAGACCCAGTACTTC | CASSLLAGVGETQYF
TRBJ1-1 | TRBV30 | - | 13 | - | TGTGCCTGGAGGTGGCAGATGAACACTGAAGCTTTCTTT | CAWRWQMNTEAFF
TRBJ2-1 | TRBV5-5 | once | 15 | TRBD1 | TGTGCCAGCAGCAAGCCGGGACAGGGTCGAAATGAGCAGTTCTTC | CASSKPGQGRNEQFF
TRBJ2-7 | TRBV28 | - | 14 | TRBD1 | TGTGCCAGCGTCGGACAGGGAAATTGGGCCGAGCAGTACTTC | CASVGQGNWAEQYF
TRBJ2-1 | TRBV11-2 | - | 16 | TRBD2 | TGTGCCAGCAGAGGTATAGCGGGAGAAACCTACAATGAGCAGTTCTTC | CASRGIAGETYNEQFF